The 7 T cell receptor beta chains presented below share a single source sample, sequenced in a study of regulatory T cells in long-lasting Graves disease. Assembly of TCR beta libraries relied on iRepertoire HTBI primers together with Arm-PCR of CDR3 regions. TCRdb recomputed calls from the multiplex PCR reads with MiXCR, one row per CDR3 protein. The sample has approximately 540,000 distinct CDR3 sequences; about 12% are singletons. Time point specified: newly diagnosed GD, antithyroid drugs for less than 3 months. The TCR library used RNA extracted from PBMCs. This sample also belongs to another study, concerning T cells in Graves' hyperthyroidism and ophthalmopathy.

The sample was peripheral blood mononuclear cells (PBMCs), taken at new diagnosis, from a patient treated with antithyroid drugs. The receptors here all came from a woman aged 25 to 39 with Graves disease.

V is TRBV6-1 and J is TRBJ1-3; 8 bases fit TRBD1. The junction had 7 bases not matched to a gene; V was cut back by 6 bases and J by 3 bases. The germline V gene encodes CDR1 MNHNS and CDR2 SASEGT. This CDR3 is built from 15 residues. The CDR3 loop is CASSRTGLNGNTIYF. The CDR3 region has the DNA TGTGCCAGCAGCCGGACAGGGTTAAATGGAAACACCATATATTTT.

This clonotype was detected many times. The V call is TRBV4-1, the J call TRBJ2-1; tentatively, D is TRBD2 (6 bases). This CDR3 comprises 15 residues. Per germline, CDR1 MGHRA and CDR2 YSYEKL. V lost 6 bases to trimming and J lost 0 bases, with 12 bases between them. CDR3 nucleotide sequence: TGCGCCAGCAGGGTAGCGGTGAGCTCCTACAATGAGCAGTTCTTC. It yields the protein CASRVAVSSYNEQFF.

The genes are TRBV9 and TRBJ2-5, with 7 bases matching TRBD2. This CDR3 spans 17 amino acids. V was clipped by 0 bases and J by 4 bases; unmatched bases: 12. Germline V gene lookup returns CDR1 SGDLS and CDR2 YYNGEE. The CDR3 DNA is TGTGCCAGCAGCGTAGGAGGCACGGAGACTAGCCTAGAGACCCAGTACTTC. Its protein product is CASSVGGTETSLETQYF. The full variable domain, completed using reference TRBV9 and TRBJ2-5, is DSGVTQTPKHLITATGQRVTLRCSPRSGDLSVYWYQQSLDQGLQFLIQYYNGEERAKGNILERFSAQQFPDLHSELNLSSLELGDSALYFCASSVGGTETSLETQYFGPGTRLLVL.

Comment on this clonotype: This clone may be a read error of a much larger clone one base away. The V gene is TRBV2, the J gene TRBJ2-7, with 7 bases that match TRBD2. This CDR3 is built from 12 residues. The ends lost 7 bases at V and 7 bases at J; junction bases unmatched: 7. Germline-derived CDR1 and CDR2 are SNHLY and FYNNEI. The CDR3 DNA sequence: TGTGCCAGCAATGATCGGGGAGGGGAGCAGTACTTC. Its translation is CASNDRGGEQYF.

This clonotype occurred a few times. The chain employs TRBV6-1 and TRBJ1-5, with D possibly being TRBD1 (5 bases). Germline V gives CDR1 MNHNS, CDR2 SASEGT. The CDR3 has 14 amino acids. Trimming took 8 bases from V and 1 from J, leaving 12 bases between them. CDR3 sequence reads: CASLGRRSNQPQHF. The CDR3 nucleotides read TGTGCCAGCCTGGGACGGAGGAGCAATCAGCCCCAGCATTTT.

The rearrangement joins TRBV7-9 to TRBJ2-4, with D possibly being TRBD1 (6 bases). The CDR3 runs to 13 residues. The germline gives CDR1 SEHNR, CDR2 FQNEAQ (reference sequence). The ends were cut back, 6 bases at V and 9 bases at J, with 15 bases in the middle. In nucleotides, the CDR3 is TGTGCCAGCAGACGACAGGAGGCGGCCATTCAGTACTTC. Protein: CASRRQEAAIQYF.

This chain connects TRBV5-8 to TRBJ1-6, with TRBD1 as a possible D gene (5 bases). Germline V CDR1 and CDR2: SGHTS, YDEGEE. This CDR3 is 15 amino acids long. The V and J ends lost 4 bases and 9 bases respectively, with 17 bases between them. CDR3 in amino acids: CASSLGTGESSPLHF. Written as DNA, the CDR3 is TGTGCCAGCAGCCTCGGGACGGGGGAGAGTTCACCCCTCCACTTT.